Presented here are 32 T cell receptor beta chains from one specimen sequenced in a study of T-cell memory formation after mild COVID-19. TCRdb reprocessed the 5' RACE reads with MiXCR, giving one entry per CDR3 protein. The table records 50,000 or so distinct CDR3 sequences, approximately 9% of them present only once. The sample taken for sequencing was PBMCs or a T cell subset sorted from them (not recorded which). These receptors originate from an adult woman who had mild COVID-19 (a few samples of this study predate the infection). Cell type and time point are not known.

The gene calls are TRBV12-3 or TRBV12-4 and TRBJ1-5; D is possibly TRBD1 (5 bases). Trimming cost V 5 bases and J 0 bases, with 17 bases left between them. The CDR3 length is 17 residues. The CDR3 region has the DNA TGTGCCAGCAGTGTAAGGGGCGGAGGACATAGCAATCAGCCCCAGCATTTT. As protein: CASSVRGGGHSNQPQHF.

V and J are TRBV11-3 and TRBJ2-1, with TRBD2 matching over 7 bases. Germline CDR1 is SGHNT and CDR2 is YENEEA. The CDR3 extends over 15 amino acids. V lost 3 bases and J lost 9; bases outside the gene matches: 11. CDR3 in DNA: TGTGCCAGCAGCTTTGGCGGGAGAAGAGATGGTGAGCAGTTCTTC. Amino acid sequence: CASSFGGRRDGEQFF.

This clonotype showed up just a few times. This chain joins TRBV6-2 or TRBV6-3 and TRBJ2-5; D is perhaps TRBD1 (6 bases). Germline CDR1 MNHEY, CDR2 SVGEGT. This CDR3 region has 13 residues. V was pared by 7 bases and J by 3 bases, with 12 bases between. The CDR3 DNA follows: TGTGCCAGCAATTGGGGGCGGAAAGAGACCCAGTACTTC. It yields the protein CASNWGRKETQYF.

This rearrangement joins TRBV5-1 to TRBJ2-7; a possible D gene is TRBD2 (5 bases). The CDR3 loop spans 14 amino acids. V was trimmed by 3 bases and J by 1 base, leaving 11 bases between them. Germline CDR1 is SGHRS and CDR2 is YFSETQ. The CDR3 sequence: CASSSGGRSYEQYF. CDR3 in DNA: TGCGCCAGCAGCTCGGGTGGGAGATCCTACGAGCAGTACTTC.

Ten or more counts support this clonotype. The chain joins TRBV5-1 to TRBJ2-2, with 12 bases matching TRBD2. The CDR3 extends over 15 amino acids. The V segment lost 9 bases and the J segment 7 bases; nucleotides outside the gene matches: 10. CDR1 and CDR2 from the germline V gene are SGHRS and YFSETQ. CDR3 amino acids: CATSSGGAADGELFF. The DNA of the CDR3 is TGCGCCACCTCTAGCGGGGGGGCCGCGGACGGGGAGCTGTTTTTT.

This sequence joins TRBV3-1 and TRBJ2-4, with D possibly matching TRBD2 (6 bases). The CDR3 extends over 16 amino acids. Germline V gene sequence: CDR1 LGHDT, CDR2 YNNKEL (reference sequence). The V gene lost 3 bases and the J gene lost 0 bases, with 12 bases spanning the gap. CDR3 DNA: TGTGCCAGCAGCCAGGCGGGGTACCTAGCCAAAAACATTCAGTACTTC. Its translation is CASSQAGYLAKNIQYF.

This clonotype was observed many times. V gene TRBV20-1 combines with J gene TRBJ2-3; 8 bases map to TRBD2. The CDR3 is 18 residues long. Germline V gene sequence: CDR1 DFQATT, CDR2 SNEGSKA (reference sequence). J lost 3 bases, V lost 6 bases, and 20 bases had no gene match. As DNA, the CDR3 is TGCAGTGCAAAACGTCGGAGCGGGAGAACCGTCGGGACAGATACGCAGTATTTT. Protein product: CSAKRRSGRTVGTDTQYF.

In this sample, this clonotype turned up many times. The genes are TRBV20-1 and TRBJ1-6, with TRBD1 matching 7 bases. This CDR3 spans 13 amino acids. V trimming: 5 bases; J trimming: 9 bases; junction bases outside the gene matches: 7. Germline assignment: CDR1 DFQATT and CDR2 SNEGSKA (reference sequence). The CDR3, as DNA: TGCAGTGCTTGGGACAGTCGGAGTTCACCCCTCCACTTT. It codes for CSAWDSRSSPLHF.

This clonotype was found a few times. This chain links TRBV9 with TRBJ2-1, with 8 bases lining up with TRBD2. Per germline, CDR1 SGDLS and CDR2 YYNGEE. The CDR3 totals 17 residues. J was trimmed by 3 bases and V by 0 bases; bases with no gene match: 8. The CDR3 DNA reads TGTGCCAGCAGCGTAGACGGGTGGGCGGGAGGCTACAATGAGCAGTTCTTC. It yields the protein CASSVDGWAGGYNEQFF.

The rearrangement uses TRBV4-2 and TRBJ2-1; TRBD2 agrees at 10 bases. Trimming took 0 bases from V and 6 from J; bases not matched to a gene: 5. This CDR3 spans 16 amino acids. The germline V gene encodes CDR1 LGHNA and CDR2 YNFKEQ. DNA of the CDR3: TGTGCCAGCAGCCAAGAAAGACTAGCGGGTCTCAATGAGCAGTTCTTC. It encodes CASSQERLAGLNEQFF.

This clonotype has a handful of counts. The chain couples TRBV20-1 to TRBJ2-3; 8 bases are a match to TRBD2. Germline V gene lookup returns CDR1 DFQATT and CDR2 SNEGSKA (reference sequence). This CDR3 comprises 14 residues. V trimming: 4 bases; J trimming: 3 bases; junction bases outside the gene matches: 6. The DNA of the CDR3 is TGCAGTGCTAACCCGGGGGGGCCAACAGATACGCAGTATTTT. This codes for CSANPGGPTDTQYF.

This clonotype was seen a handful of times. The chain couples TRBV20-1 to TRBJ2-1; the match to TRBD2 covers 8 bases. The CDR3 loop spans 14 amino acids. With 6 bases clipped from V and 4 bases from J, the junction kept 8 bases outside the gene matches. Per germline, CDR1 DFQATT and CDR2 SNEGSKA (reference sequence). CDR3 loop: CSATRASGYNEQFF. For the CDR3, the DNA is TGCAGTGCAACCCGGGCTAGCGGGTACAATGAGCAGTTCTTC.

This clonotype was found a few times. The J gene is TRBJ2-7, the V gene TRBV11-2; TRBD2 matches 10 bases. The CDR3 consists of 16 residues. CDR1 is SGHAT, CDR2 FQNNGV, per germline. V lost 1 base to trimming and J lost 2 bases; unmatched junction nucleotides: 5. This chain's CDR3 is CASSLVTSGPTYEQYF. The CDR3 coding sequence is TGTGCCAGCAGCTTAGTGACTAGCGGGCCTACCTACGAGCAGTACTTC.

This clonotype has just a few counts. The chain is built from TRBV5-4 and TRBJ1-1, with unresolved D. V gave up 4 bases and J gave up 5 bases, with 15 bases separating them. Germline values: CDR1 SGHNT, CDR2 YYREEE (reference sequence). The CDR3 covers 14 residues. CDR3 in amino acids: CASSLEASGTEAFF. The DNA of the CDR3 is TGTGCCAGCAGCCTAGAAGCCAGTGGGACTGAAGCTTTCTTT.

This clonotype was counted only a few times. As DNA, the CDR3 is TGCGCCAGCAGCTTGCGTGTCACTTACAATGAGCAGTTCTTC. This encodes CASSLRVTYNEQFF. The chain recombines TRBV5-1 with TRBJ2-1; no clear D. The V and J ends lost 1 base and 4 bases respectively, with 9 bases between them. This CDR3 contains 14 residues. The germline CDR1 and CDR2 sequences are SGHRS and YFSETQ.

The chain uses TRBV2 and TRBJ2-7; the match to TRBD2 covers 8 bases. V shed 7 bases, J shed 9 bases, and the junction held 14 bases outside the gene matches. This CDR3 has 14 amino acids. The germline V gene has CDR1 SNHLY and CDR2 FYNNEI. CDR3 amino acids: CASTTRGGALGQYF. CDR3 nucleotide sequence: TGTGCCAGCACCACCCGGGGGGGGGCTCTGGGGCAGTACTTC. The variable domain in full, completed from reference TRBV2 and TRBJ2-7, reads EPEVTQTPSHQVTQMGQEVILRCVPISNHLYFYWYRQILGQKVEFLVSFYNNEISEKSEIFDDQFSVERPDGSNFTLKIRSTKLEDSAMYFCASTTRGGALGQYFGPGTRLTVT.

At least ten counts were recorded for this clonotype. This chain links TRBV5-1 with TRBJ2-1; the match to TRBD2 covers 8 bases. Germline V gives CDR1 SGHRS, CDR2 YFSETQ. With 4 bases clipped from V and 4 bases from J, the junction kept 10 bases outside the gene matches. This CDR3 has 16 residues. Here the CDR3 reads CASSPGGLVKYNEQFF. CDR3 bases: TGCGCCAGCAGCCCGGGGGGGTTGGTCAAATACAATGAGCAGTTCTTC. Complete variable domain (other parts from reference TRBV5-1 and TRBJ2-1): KAGVTQTPRYLIKTRGQQVTLSCSPISGHRSVSWYQQTPGQGLQFLFEYFSETQRNKGNFPGRFSGRQFSNSRSEMNVSTLELGDSALYLCASSPGGLVKYNEQFFGPGTRLTVL.

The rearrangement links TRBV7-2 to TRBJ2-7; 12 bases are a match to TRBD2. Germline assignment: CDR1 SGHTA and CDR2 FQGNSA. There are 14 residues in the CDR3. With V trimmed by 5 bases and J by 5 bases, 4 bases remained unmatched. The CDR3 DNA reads TGTGCCAGCAGCCAACTAGCGGGAGGCCACGAGCAGTACTTC. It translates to CASSQLAGGHEQYF.

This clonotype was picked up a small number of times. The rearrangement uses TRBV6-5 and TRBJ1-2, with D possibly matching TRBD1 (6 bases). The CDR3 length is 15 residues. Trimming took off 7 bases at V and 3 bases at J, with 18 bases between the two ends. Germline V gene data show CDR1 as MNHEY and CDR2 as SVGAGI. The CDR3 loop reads CASTHLQGFDYGYTF. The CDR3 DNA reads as TGTGCCAGCACTCACCTCCAGGGGTTCGACTATGGCTACACCTTC.

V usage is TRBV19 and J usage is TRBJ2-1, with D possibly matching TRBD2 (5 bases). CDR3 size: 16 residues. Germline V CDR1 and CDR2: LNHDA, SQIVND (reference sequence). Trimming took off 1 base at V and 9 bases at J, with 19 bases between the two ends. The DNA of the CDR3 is TGTGCCAGTAGTATAGGGCCCATCGGCAGAAGCGGTGAGCAGTTCTTC. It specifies CASSIGPIGRSGEQFF.

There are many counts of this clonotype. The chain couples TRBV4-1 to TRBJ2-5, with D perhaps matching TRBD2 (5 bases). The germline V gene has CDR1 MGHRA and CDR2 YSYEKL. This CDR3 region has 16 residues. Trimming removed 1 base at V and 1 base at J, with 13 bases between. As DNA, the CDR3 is TGCGCCAGCAGCCAAGGTGAGGGAACTTTCCAAGAGACCCAGTACTTC. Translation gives CASSQGEGTFQETQYF.

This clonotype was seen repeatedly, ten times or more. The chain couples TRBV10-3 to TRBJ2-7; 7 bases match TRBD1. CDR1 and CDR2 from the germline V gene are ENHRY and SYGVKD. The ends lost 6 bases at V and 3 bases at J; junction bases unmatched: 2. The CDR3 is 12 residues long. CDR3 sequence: CAISGQDYEQYF. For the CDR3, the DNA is TGTGCCATCAGCGGACAGGACTACGAGCAGTACTTC.

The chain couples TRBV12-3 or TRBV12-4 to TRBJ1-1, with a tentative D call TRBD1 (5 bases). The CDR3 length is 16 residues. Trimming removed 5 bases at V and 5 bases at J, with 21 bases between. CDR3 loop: CASSASLGRGGTEAFF. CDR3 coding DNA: TGTGCCAGCAGTGCCTCGTTGGGAAGGGGTGGGACTGAAGCTTTCTTT.

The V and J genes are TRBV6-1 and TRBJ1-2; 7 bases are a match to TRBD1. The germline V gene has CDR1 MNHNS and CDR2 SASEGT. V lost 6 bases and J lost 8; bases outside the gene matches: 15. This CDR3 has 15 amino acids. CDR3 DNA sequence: TGTGCCAGCAGGGGAGACAGGGTGATGGTGCGGGGCTACACCTTC. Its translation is CASRGDRVMVRGYTF.

The CDR3 sequence: CASSLDSGVLEAFF. The CDR3 nucleotides read TGTGCCAGCAGCTTAGATTCAGGGGTCCTTGAAGCTTTCTTT. This chain connects TRBV7-2 to TRBJ1-1, with D maybe TRBD1 (6 bases). With 1 base removed from V and 7 bases from J, the gap between germline ends came to 13 bases. Germline V CDR1 and CDR2: SGHTA, FQGNSA. There are 14 residues in the CDR3.

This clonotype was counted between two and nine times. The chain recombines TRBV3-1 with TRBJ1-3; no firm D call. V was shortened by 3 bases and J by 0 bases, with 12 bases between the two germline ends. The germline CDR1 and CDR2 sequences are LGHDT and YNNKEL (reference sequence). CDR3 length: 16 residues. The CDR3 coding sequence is TGTGCCAGCAGCCAGGAACGGACGGCCTCTGGAAACACCATATATTTT. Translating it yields CASSQERTASGNTIYF.

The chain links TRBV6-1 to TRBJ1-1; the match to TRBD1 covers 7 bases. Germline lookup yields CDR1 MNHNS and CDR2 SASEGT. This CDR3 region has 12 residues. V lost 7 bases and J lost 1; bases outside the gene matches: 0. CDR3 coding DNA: TGTGCCAGCAACAGGGGGAACACTGAAGCTTTCTTT. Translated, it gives CASNRGNTEAFF.

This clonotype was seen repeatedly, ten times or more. In DNA, the CDR3 is TGTGCCAGCAGTACCCGCCCTTCAGCGGGGGGGATTACCCAGTACTTC. Protein product: CASSTRPSAGGITQYF. The rearrangement joins TRBV12-3 or TRBV12-4 to TRBJ2-5; 10 bases line up with TRBD2. There are 16 residues in the CDR3. V lost 5 bases, J lost 8 bases, and 14 bases stayed unmatched.

The CDR3, as DNA: TGTGCCAGCAGCCGGATGACTAGCGGGTTAGCTGGTGGGCAGTACTTC. Translation gives CASSRMTSGLAGGQYF. V and J are TRBV7-2 and TRBJ2-7; TRBD2 matches at 10 bases. The junction had 16 bases not matched to a gene; V was cut back by 5 bases and J by 9 bases. There are 16 residues in the CDR3. Germline V gives CDR1 SGHTA, CDR2 FQGNSA.

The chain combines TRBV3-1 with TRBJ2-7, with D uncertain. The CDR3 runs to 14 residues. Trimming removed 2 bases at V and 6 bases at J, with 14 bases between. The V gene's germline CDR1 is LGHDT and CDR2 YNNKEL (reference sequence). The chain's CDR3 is CASSQNSQRVEQYF. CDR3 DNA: TGTGCCAGCAGCCAAAATAGCCAAAGGGTCGAGCAGTACTTC.

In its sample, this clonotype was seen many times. DNA of the CDR3: TGTGCCAGCAGAGCCGGGACCGTGGGAGCCCAGCATTTT. Protein product: CASRAGTVGAQHF. This chain uses TRBV2 with TRBJ1-5; D may be TRBD1 (5 bases). The V end was cut by 6 bases, the J end by 11 bases, with 17 bases between. Germline V CDR1 and CDR2: SNHLY, FYNNEI. CDR3 length: 13 amino acids.

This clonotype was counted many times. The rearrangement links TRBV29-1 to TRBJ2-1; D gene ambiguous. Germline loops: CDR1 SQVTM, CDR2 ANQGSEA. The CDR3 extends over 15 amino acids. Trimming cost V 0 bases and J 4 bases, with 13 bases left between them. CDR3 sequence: CSVEEASPPYNEQFF. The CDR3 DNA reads TGCAGCGTTGAAGAGGCGTCCCCACCGTACAATGAGCAGTTCTTC.